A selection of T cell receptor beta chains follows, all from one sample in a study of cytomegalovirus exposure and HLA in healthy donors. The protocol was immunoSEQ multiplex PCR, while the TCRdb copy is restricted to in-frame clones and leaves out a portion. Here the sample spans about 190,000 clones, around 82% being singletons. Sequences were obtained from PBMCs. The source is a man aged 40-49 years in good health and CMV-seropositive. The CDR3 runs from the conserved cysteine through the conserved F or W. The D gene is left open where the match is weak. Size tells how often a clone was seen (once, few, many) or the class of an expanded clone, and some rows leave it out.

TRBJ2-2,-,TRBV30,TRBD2,CAWSWTSGRKTGELFF,TGTGCCTGGAGTTGGACTAGCGGGAGAAAAACCGGGGAGCTGTTTTTT
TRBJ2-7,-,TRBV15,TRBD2,CATSRGSSGVYEQYF,TGTGCCACCAGCAGGGGGTCTAGCGGAGTCTACGAGCAGTACTTC
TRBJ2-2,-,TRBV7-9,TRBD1,CASSRQGESGELFF,TGTGCCAGCAGCCGACAGGGAGAATCCGGGGAGCTGTTTTTT
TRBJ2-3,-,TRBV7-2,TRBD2,CASSLRGVSGRAIMDTQYF,TGTGCCAGCAGCTTAAGGGGGGTTAGCGGGAGGGCCATTATGGATACGCAGTATTTT
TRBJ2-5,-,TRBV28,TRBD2,CASSSLAGVPQETQYF,TGTGCCAGCAGTTCGCTAGCGGGAGTCCCCCAAGAGACCCAGTACTTC
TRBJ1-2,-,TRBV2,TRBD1,CASSRDSNNYGYTF,TGTGCCAGCAGCAGGGACAGTAATAACTATGGCTACACCTTC
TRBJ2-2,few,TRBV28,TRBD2,CASRASGRWETGELFF,TGTGCCAGCAGGGCTAGCGGGAGATGGGAAACCGGGGAGCTGTTTTTT
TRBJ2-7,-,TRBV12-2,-,CASRFSGRTYEQYF,TGTGCAAGTCGGTTTAGCGGGAGGACCTACGAGCAGTACTTC
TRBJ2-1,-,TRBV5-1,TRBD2,CASSPGLAGGFNNEQFF,TGCGCCAGCAGCCCGGGGCTAGCGGGGGGGTTCAACAATGAGCAGTTCTTC
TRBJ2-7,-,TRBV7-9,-,CASSSHASGYEQYF,TGTGCCAGCAGCTCCCACGCATCGGGCTACGAGCAGTACTTC
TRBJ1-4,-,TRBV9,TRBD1,CASGEGTGDEKLFF,TGTGCCAGCGGGGAGGGGACAGGGGACGAAAAACTGTTTTTT
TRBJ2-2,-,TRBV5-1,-,CASSSGWRGHTGELFF,TGCGCCAGCAGCTCGGGGTGGAGGGGGCACACCGGGGAGCTGTTTTTT
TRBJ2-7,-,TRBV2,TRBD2,CASRRASGSSGEQYF,TGTGCCAGCAGAAGGGCTAGCGGGAGTTCGGGGGAGCAGTACTTC
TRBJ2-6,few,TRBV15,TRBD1,CATSPGQAAGANVLTF,TGTGCCACCAGCCCTGGACAGGCTGCTGGGGCCAACGTCCTGACTTTC
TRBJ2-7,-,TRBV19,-,CASSIDRGFEQYF,TGTGCCAGTAGTATAGACCGGGGTTTCGAGCAGTACTTC
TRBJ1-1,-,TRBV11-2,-,CASSLGSGWQAFF,TGTGCCAGCAGCTTAGGGTCAGGCTGGCAAGCTTTCTTT
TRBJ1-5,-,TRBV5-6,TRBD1,CASSLGTVGRNQPQHF,TGTGCCAGCAGCCTGGGGACAGTGGGGCGCAATCAGCCCCAGCATTTT
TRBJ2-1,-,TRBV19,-,CASTTGFYVNEQFF,TGTGCCAGTACTACAGGCTTTTACGTCAATGAGCAGTTCTTC
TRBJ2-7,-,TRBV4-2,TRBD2,CASSQELAGVSYEQYF,TGTGCCAGCAGCCAAGAACTAGCGGGAGTTTCCTACGAGCAGTACTTC
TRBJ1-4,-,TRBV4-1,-,CASSQQGPTNEKLFF,TGCGCCAGCAGCCAACAGGGGCCAACTAATGAAAAACTGTTTTTT
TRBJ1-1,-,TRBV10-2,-,CASSNAGGRTEAFF,TGCGCCAGCTCGAATGCGGGGGGTCGCACTGAAGCTTTCTTT
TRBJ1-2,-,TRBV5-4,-,CASSLRGTAYGYTF,TGTGCCAGCAGCTTGCGGGGTACTGCCTATGGCTACACCTTC
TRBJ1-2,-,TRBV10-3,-,CAISESPDSKRWGGYGYTF,TGTGCCATCAGTGAGTCGCCGGACAGTAAGCGTTGGGGGGGCTATGGCTACACCTTC
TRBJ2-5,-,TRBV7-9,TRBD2,CSSSLASGVQETQYF,TGTTCCAGCAGCTTGGCTAGCGGAGTTCAAGAGACCCAGTACTTC
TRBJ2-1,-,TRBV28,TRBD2,CASSWGLATGEQFF,TGTGCCAGCAGCTGGGGACTAGCTACGGGTGAGCAGTTCTTC
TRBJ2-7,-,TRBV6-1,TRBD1,CASLDRAIYEQYF,TGTGCCAGCCTGGACAGGGCGATCTACGAGCAGTACTTC
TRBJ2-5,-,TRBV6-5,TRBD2,CASSGTSGQETQYF,TGTGCCAGCAGCGGGACTAGCGGCCAAGAGACCCAGTACTTC
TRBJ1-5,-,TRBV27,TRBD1,CASSTQGARDQPQHF,TGTGCCAGCAGCACACAGGGGGCGCGGGATCAGCCCCAGCATTTT